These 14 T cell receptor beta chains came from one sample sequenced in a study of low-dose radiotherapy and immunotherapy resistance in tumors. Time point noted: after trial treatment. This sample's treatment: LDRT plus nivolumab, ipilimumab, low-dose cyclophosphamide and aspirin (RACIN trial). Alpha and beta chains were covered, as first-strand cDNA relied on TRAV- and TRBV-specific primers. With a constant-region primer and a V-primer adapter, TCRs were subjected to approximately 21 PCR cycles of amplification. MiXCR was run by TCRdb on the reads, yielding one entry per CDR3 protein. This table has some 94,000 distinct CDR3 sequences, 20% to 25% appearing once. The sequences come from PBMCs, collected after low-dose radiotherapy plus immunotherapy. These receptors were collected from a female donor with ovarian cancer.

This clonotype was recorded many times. This CDR3 reads CSVGRYEQYF. The CDR3 region has the DNA TGCAGCGTTGGGCGGTACGAGCAGTACTTC. V and J are TRBV29-1 and TRBJ2-7; D is unresolved. The V end lost 4 bases, the J end lost 4 bases, and 5 bases lay between the germline ends. From germline, CDR1 is SQVTM and CDR2 ANQGSEA. This CDR3 contains 10 residues.

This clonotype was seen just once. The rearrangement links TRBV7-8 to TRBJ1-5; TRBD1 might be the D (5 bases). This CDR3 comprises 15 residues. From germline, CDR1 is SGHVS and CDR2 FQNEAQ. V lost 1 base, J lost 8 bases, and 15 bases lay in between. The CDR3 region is CASSLGDGAPEPQHF. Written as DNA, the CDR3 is TGTGCCAGCAGCTTAGGGGACGGGGCGCCGGAGCCCCAGCATTTT.

CDR3 loop: CASSLEGGATGELFF. For the CDR3, the DNA is TGTGCCAGCAGTTTAGAGGGGGGGGCCACCGGGGAGCTGTTTTTT. The chain has TRBV27 and TRBJ2-2; TRBD2 is a possible D gene (7 bases). The CDR3 has 15 amino acids. Germline V gives CDR1 MNHEY, CDR2 SMNVEV (reference sequence). The germline V and J ends were trimmed by 2 bases and 4 bases, with 11 bases remaining between them.

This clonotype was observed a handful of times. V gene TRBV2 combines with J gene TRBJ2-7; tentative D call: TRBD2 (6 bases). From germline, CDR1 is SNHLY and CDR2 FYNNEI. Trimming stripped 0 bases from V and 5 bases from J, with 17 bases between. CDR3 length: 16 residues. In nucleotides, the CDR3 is TGTGCCAGCAGTGAAGCCCGGAGGGCAGGGATACACGAGCAGTACTTC. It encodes CASSEARRAGIHEQYF.

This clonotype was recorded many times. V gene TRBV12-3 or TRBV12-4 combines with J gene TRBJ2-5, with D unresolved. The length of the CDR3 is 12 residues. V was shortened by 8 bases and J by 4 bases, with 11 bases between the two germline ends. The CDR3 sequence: CASALPPETQYF. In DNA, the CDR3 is TGTGCCAGCGCCTTACCCCCAGAGACCCAGTACTTC.

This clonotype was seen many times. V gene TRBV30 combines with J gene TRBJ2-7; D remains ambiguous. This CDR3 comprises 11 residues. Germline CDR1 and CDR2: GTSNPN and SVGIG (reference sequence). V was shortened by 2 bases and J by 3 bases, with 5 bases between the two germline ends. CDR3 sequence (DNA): TGTGCCTGGAGTCCGAACTACGAGCAGTACTTC. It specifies CAWSPNYEQYF.

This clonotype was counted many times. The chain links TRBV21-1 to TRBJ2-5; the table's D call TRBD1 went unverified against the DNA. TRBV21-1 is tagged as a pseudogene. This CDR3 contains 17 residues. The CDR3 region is CASSNQGQGSTQETQYF. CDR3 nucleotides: TGTGCCAGCAGCAACCAGGGACAGGGAAGTACGCAAGAGACCCAGTACTTC.

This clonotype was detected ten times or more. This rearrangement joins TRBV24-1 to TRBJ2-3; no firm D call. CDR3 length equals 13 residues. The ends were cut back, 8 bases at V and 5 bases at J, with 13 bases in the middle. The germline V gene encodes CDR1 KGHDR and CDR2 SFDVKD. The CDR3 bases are TGTGCCACCAACCAGCGACTGGGAGATACGCAGTATTTT. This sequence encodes CATNQRLGDTQYF.

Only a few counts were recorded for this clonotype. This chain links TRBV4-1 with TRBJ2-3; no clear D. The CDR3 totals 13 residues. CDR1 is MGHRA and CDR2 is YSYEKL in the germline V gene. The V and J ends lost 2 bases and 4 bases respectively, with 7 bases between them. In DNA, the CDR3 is TGCGCCAGCAGCCAACTCACCCCAGATACGCAGTATTTT. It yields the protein CASSQLTPDTQYF.

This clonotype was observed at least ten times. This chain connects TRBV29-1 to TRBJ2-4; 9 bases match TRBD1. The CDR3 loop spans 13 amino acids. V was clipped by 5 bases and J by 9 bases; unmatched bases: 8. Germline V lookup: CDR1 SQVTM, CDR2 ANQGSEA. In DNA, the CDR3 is TGCAGCGTTTCCACGGGACAGGGAGGCATTCAGTACTTC. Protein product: CSVSTGQGGIQYF. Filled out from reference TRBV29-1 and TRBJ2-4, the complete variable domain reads SAVISQKPSRDICQRGTSLTIQCQVDSQVTMMFWYRQQPGQSLTLIATANQGSEATYESGFVIDKFPISRPNLTFSTLTVSNMSPEDSSIYLCSVSTGQGGIQYFGAGTRLSVL.

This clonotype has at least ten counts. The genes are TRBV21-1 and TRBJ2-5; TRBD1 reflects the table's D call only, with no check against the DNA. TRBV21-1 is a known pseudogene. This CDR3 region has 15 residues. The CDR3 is CASSKGQAPQETQYF. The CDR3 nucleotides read TGTGCCAGCAGCAAAGGTCAGGCCCCCCAAGAGACCCAGTACTTC.

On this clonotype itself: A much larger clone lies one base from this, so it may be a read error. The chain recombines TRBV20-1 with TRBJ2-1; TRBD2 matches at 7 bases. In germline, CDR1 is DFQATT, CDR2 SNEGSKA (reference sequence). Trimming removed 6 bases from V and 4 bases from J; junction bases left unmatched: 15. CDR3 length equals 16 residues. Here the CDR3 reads CSAPPGRGGAYNEQFF. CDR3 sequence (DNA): TGCAGTGCGCCCCCGGGCCGCGGGGGAGCGTACAATGAGCAGTTCTTC.

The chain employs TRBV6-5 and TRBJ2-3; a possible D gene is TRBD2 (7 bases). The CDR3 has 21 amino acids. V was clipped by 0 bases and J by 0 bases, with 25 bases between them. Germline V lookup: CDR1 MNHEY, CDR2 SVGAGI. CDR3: CASSYSGGRGFSGQSTDTQYF. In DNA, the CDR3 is TGTGCCAGCAGTTACTCGGGGGGGCGGGGGTTTTCGGGACAAAGCACAGATACGCAGTATTTT.

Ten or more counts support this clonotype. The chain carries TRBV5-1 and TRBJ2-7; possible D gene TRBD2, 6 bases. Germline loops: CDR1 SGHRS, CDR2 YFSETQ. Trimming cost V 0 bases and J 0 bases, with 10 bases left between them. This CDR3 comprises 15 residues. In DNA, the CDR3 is TGCGCCAGCAGCTTGGGCGGGGCCCTCTCCTACGAGCAGTACTTC. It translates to CASSLGGALSYEQYF.